The present T cell receptor beta chain was sequenced within a study of cytomegalovirus exposure and HLA in healthy donors. With 60 Vbeta and 13 Jbeta primers, the PCR was carried out. The method was immunoSEQ multiplex PCR; TCRdb's version includes in-frame clones alone and lacks a portion of them. Here the sample spans around 150,000 clones, roughly 74% being singletons. V was shortened by 2 bases and J by 0 bases, with 18 bases between the two germline ends. Germline V gives CDR1 MNHNS, CDR2 SASEGT. The CDR3 is 18 residues long. The sample consisted of PBMCs. This TCR was recovered from a male donor in good health and CMV-seronegative. The rearrangement links TRBV6-1 to TRBJ2-3; perhaps TRBD2 as D (6 bases). The chain's CDR3 is CASSERPSVATSTDTQYF. CDR3 coding DNA: TGTGCCAGCAGTGAAAGGCCTAGCGTGGCCACTAGCACAGATACGCAGTATTTT.